This TCR beta chain was identified during a study of OX40 agonist ivuxolimab in advanced cancers. Study in general: Antecedent anti-PD-1, anti-PD-L1 or anti-CTLA-4 therapy was permissible, with roughly 40% having received some. Partial responses occurred in three patients (one hepatocellular carcinoma, two cutaneous melanoma). Findings of the study overall: Certain nonresponders additionally had low normalized T-cell clonal expansion.

Produced via immunoSEQ multiplex PCR; TCRdb's table is partial and in-frame only. The profile covers some 20,000 clones, with roughly 72% appearing a single time and about 20% taken by the ten largest. V was trimmed by 4 bases and J by 2 bases, leaving 9 bases between them. This CDR3 is 14 amino acids long. Germline values: CDR1 LGHNA, CDR2 YNFKEQ. This clone appeared many times. Its antigen is unidentified. Blood sampling took place at baseline, cycle 4 day 1, and cycle 7 day 1. The rearrangement joins TRBV4-2 to TRBJ2-1, with D possibly being TRBD2 (5 bases). This TCR was sampled from an adult with an advanced solid tumor such as melanoma, head and neck, liver or kidney cancer. The starting material was CD4+ or CD8+ T cells sorted from blood, obtained in a trial of the OX40 agonist ivuxolimab. CDR3 DNA: TGTGCCAGCAGCCCGACCGGGGCCTACAATGAGCAGTTCTTC. Amino acid sequence: CASSPTGAYNEQFF.